The clone carrying this T cell receptor (beta chain) was found a few times. Its antigen is unidentified. The data were obtained in a study of blood T cells in healthy people across ages. General study results and limits: Diversity estimates drawn from one million T cells were deemed underestimates.

PCR was performed a second time for about 7 to 11 cycles using a sample-barcoded 5' primer and a J-beta primer mix. From the 5' RACE reads, TCRdb called clonotypes with MiXCR, one entry per CDR3 protein. The repertoire consists of some 900,000 distinct CDR3 sequences, with under 30% occurring once and the leading ten covering 15% to 20%. Each sample used at least 6 million PBMCs. Sequencing was done on a sample of blood. The receptor was derived from a woman of 80 years or more in good health.

CDR3 nucleotide sequence: TGTGCCAGCAGCTTACAGGGGGCCCGCTTTCAAGAGACCCAGTACTTC. As protein: CASSLQGARFQETQYF. The chain is built from TRBV7-8 and TRBJ2-5, with 8 bases aligning to TRBD1. CDR1 and CDR2 from the germline V gene are SGHVS and FQNEAQ. V trimming: 2 bases; J trimming: 2 bases; junction bases outside the gene matches: 7. The CDR3 is made up of 16 amino acids.